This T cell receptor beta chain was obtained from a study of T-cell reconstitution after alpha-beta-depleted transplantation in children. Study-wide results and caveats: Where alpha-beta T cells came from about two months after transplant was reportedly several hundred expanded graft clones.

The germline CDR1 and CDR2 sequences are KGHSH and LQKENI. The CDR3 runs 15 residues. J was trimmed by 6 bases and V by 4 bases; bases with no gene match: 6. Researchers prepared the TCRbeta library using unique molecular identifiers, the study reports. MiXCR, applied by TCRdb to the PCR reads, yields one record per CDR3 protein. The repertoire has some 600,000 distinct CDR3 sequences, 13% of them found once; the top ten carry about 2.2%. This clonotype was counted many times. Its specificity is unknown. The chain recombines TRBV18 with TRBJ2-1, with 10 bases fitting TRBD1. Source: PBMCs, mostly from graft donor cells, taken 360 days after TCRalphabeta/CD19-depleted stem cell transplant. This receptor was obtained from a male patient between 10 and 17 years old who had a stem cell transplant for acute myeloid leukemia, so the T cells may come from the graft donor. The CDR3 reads CASSLTRQGANEQFF. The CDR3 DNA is TGTGCCAGCTCACTCACCCGACAGGGGGCCAATGAGCAGTTCTTC.